Shown below are 18 T cell receptor beta chains from a single sample sequenced in a study of blood T cell repertoires in COVID-19. Here immunoSEQ multiplex PCR was the method, and the copy in TCRdb shows in-frame clones only, minus some. The sample lists 100,000 to 120,000 clones, roughly four fifths occurring once. Sequenced material: peripheral blood. Receptor source: a woman between 55 and 75 years old with acute or convalescent COVID-19.

DNA for the CDR3: TGTGCCAGCAGTCGAACCGGGGGGGGGTTCTTC. This gives the protein CASSRTGGGFF. The chain joins TRBV6-5 to TRBJ2-1; 8 bases match TRBD2. The CDR3 is 11 amino acids. With 5 bases clipped from V and 15 bases from J, the junction kept 6 bases outside the gene matches. Germline V gives CDR1 MNHEY, CDR2 SVGAGI.

The chain carries TRBV11-1 and TRBJ2-1, with a possible D match to TRBD1 (5 bases). Germline lookup yields CDR1 SGHAT and CDR2 FQDESV (reference sequence). CDR3 length equals 13 residues. Deletions cut 5 bases from V and 4 bases from J, with 9 bases between. The CDR3 DNA reads TGTGCCAGCAGCCAGGGTTTATACAATGAGCAGTTCTTC. This codes for CASSQGLYNEQFF.

The chain carries TRBV6-5 and TRBJ1-1, with no clear D. With 7 bases removed from V and 3 bases from J, the gap between germline ends came to 12 bases. The CDR3 spans 13 residues. Germline CDR1 reads MNHEY; CDR2 reads SVGAGI. The CDR3 here is CASMLQAYTEAFF. CDR3 DNA: TGTGCCAGCATGTTGCAGGCCTACACTGAAGCTTTCTTT.

J is TRBJ1-2 and V is TRBV5-5; D is perhaps TRBD1 (6 bases). V was pared by 4 bases and J by 8 bases, with 18 bases between. Germline-derived CDR1 and CDR2 are SGHKS and YYEKEE (reference sequence). The CDR3 is 14 residues long. This CDR3 is CASSPTLGQSGYTF. The CDR3 DNA is TGTGCCAGCAGCCCTACCCTTGGACAGTCCGGCTACACCTTC.

This chain joins TRBV5-4 and TRBJ2-3, with a weak D call TRBD1 (6 bases). The CDR3 totals 14 residues. The V gene's germline CDR1 is SGHNT and CDR2 YYREEE (reference sequence). V was shortened by 0 bases and J by 2 bases, with 7 bases between the two germline ends. CDR3 nucleotides: TGTGCCAGCAGCTTGGGGACAGCCACAGATACGCAGTATTTT. Translation gives CASSLGTATDTQYF. Together with reference TRBV5-4 and TRBJ2-3, the CDR3 gives the full variable domain: ETGVTQSPTHLIKTRGQQVTLRCSSQSGHNTVSWYQQALGQGPQFIFQYYREEENGRGNFPPRFSGLQFPNYSSELNVNALELDDSALYLCASSLGTATDTQYFGPGTRLTVL.

The chain joins TRBV3-1 (or the pseudogene TRBV3-2) to TRBJ2-1; 8 nucleotides align to TRBD1. The junction had 13 bases not matched to a gene; V was cut back by 4 bases and J by 5 bases. The V gene's germline CDR1 is LGHDT and CDR2 YNNKEL (reference sequence). The CDR3 spans 17 residues. The CDR3 region has the DNA TGTGCCAGCAGCCCCCTGACTGGCAGGGGGCAGGACAATGAGCAGTTCTTC. Residues: CASSPLTGRGQDNEQFF.

V and J are TRBV7-2 and TRBJ2-7; 10 bases line up with TRBD1. The CDR3 length is 15 residues. The germline CDR1 and CDR2 sequences are SGHTA and FQGNSA. V was clipped by 4 bases and J by 4 bases; unmatched bases: 7. CDR3 nucleotides: TGTGCCAGCAGCTCACGGGGACAGGGGATGTACGAGCAGTACTTC. It specifies CASSSRGQGMYEQYF.

The chain carries TRBV4-1 and TRBJ2-2; D not resolved. V was clipped by 0 bases and J by 6 bases, with 14 bases between them. From germline, CDR1 is MGHRA and CDR2 YSYEKL. The CDR3 is made up of 16 amino acids. CDR3 in DNA: TGCGCCAGCAGCCAAGAACCGACGTCGGGTGCCGGGGAGCTGTTTTTT. It specifies CASSQEPTSGAGELFF.

This clone was found once. The rearrangement uses TRBV5-4 and TRBJ2-1, with 15 bases that match TRBD2. The V gene end was trimmed by 2 bases and the J gene end by 4 bases; junction bases not matched to a gene: 4. From germline, CDR1 is SGHNT and CDR2 YYREEE (reference sequence). This CDR3 has 17 residues. DNA for the CDR3: TGTGCCAGCAGCTTAAGGACTAGCGGGGGGGGATACAATGAGCAGTTCTTC. Translated: CASSLRTSGGGYNEQFF. The variable domain in full, completed from reference TRBV5-4 and TRBJ2-1, reads ETGVTQSPTHLIKTRGQQVTLRCSSQSGHNTVSWYQQALGQGPQFIFQYYREEENGRGNFPPRFSGLQFPNYSSELNVNALELDDSALYLCASSLRTSGGGYNEQFFGPGTRLTVL.

The chain carries TRBV2 and TRBJ2-7; D remains ambiguous. This CDR3 contains 13 residues. The V gene's germline CDR1 is SNHLY and CDR2 FYNNEI. The V end lost 10 bases, the J end lost 3 bases, and 16 bases lay between the germline ends. The CDR3 protein is CATQSGPYYEQYF. The CDR3 DNA is TGTGCCACGCAATCGGGTCCTTACTACGAGCAGTACTTC. Based on the CDR3 plus reference TRBV2 and TRBJ2-7, the full variable domain is EPEVTQTPSHQVTQMGQEVILRCVPISNHLYFYWYRQILGQKVEFLVSFYNNEISEKSEIFDDQFSVERPDGSNFTLKIRSTKLEDSAMYFCATQSGPYYEQYFGPGTRLTVT.

J is TRBJ2-5 and V is TRBV4-3, with D possibly matching TRBD1 (6 bases). The V end lost 5 bases, the J end lost 5 bases, and 21 bases lay between the germline ends. CDR1 and CDR2 from the germline V gene are LGHNA and YSLEER. The CDR3 contains 16 residues. In DNA, the CDR3 is TGCGCCAGCAGCAGGATTCGTTGGGGGCTGGGGGAGACCCAGTACTTC. It specifies CASSRIRWGLGETQYF.

This chain links TRBV27 with TRBJ1-2; TRBD1 is a possible D gene (5 bases). Germline V gives CDR1 MNHEY, CDR2 SMNVEV (reference sequence). V was cut by 5 bases and J by 0 bases, with 10 bases left in between. This CDR3 has 14 residues. The CDR3 sequence is CASSQGGANYGYTF. The CDR3, as DNA: TGTGCCAGCAGTCAGGGAGGAGCTAACTATGGCTACACCTTC.

V and J are TRBV6-1 and TRBJ1-2; D is unclear. The CDR3 loop spans 14 amino acids. The germline gives CDR1 MNHNS, CDR2 SASEGT. Trimming took 1 base from V and 5 from J, leaving 11 bases between them. As DNA, the CDR3 is TGTGCCAGCAGTGAAGGCCCTTTGAGGTATGGCTACACCTTC. It is translated as CASSEGPLRYGYTF.

The chain couples TRBV6-6 to TRBJ1-1; perhaps TRBD1 as D (5 bases). The length of the CDR3 is 11 residues. Germline lookup yields CDR1 MNHNY and CDR2 SVGAGI (reference sequence). Trimming pared 5 bases from V and 6 bases from J, leaving 7 bases between. CDR3 DNA: TGTGCCAGCAGTCGGACATCTGAAGCTTTCTTT. This codes for CASSRTSEAFF.

The rearrangement links TRBV21-1 to TRBJ2-7; the D segment call TRBD1 is taken from the table without a DNA check. TRBV21-1 is a known pseudogene. The CDR3 has 14 amino acids. CDR3 sequence: CASSKALRSYEQYF. CDR3 sequence (DNA): TGTGCCAGCAGCAAAGCGCTCAGATCCTACGAGCAGTACTTC.

J is TRBJ1-4 and V is TRBV28, with D unresolved. Trimming cost V 1 base and J 4 bases, with 7 bases left between them. CDR1 and CDR2 from the germline V gene are MDHEN and SYDVKM. There are 14 residues in the CDR3. CDR3 residues: CASSLLSHNEKLFF. CDR3 in DNA: TGTGCCAGCAGTTTATTAAGCCATAATGAAAAACTGTTTTTT.

The V gene is TRBV19, the J gene TRBJ1-4, with TRBD1 as a possible D gene (5 bases). The V gene's germline CDR1 is LNHDA and CDR2 SQIVND (reference sequence). Trimming took off 6 bases at V and 8 bases at J, with 25 bases between the two ends. This CDR3 has 17 residues. This CDR3 reads CASRPTGLGRRREKLFF. As DNA, the CDR3 is TGTGCCAGTAGACCAACAGGCTTGGGGCGAAGAAGGGAAAAACTGTTTTTT. The entire variable domain, with the rest obtained from reference TRBV19 and TRBJ1-4, is as follows: DGGITQSPKYLFRKEGQNVTLSCEQNLNHDAMYWYRQDPGQGLRLIYYSQIVNDFQKGDIAEGYSVSREKKESFPLTVTSAQKNPTAFYLCASRPTGLGRRREKLFFGSGTQLSVL.

The rearrangement links TRBV12-2 to TRBJ1-5. TRBV12-2 is annotated as a pseudogene. The CDR3 length is 12 residues. CDR3 loop: CASRSFYQPQHF. The CDR3 DNA reads as TGTGCAAGTCGCTCCTTTTATCAGCCCCAGCATTTT.